This T cell receptor (beta chain) was profiled in a study of cytomegalovirus exposure and HLA in healthy donors. The PCR had 60 Vbeta and 13 Jbeta primers. Here immunoSEQ multiplex PCR was the method, and the copy in TCRdb shows in-frame clones only, minus some. The data contain about 130,000 clones, about three quarters of them singletons. As to this clone: Its antigen is not identified. Germline and junction disagree at one end, which may indicate a read error.

Whole-study results and caveats: An analysis done earlier found most TCR beta V segments productive about 87% or about 30% of the time. Accurate HLA-A and HLA-B prediction from TCR beta sequences was reported for most subjects. The study flagged about 160 TCR beta chains as cytomegalovirus-associated.

In nominal health when sampled, donors likely had unrecorded immune exposures nonetheless. The CDR3 is 14 amino acids. In germline, CDR1 is SSHAT, CDR2 FNYEAQ (reference sequence). Sequenced sample: PBMCs. The TCR originated in a man under 40 in good health and CMV-seronegative. The V and J genes are TRBV7-7 and TRBJ2-2; possibly TRBD2 for D (6 bases). CDR3 sequence reads: CASSRLVEAGELFF. For the CDR3, the DNA is TGTGCTAGCAGCAGACTAGTTGAGGCCGGGGAGCTGTTTTTT.